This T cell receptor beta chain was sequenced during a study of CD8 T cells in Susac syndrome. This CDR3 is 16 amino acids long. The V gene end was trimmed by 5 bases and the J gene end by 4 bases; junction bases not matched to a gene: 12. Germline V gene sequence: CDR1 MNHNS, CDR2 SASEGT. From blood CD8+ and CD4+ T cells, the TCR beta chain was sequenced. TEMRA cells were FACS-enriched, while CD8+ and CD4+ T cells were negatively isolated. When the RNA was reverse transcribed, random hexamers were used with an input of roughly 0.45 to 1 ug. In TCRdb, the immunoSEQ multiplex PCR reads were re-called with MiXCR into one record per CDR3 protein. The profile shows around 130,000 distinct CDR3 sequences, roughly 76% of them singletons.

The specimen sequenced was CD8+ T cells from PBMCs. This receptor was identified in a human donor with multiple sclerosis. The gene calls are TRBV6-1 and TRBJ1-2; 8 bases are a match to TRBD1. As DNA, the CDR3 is TGTGCCAGCAGTACCTCCGGGACAGGCATTGCCTATGGCTACACCTTC. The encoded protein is CASSTSGTGIAYGYTF.